These T cell receptor beta chains were read from a single sample in a study of T cell responses to AZD1222 COVID-19 vaccine. The method was immunoSEQ multiplex PCR; TCRdb's version includes in-frame clones alone and lacks a portion of them. This sample has 150,000 to 200,000 clones; roughly 92% occur once, and the top ten carry over 9.5%. The sample in question was peripheral blood, obtained on day 0 of AZD1222 vaccination. The receptors here all came from an adult in good health. The CDR3 runs from the conserved cysteine through the conserved F or W. Fields, in order: V gene, CDR3 protein.

TRBV18 | CASSPWDREAEAFF
TRBV7-2 | CASSLDRDNEAFF
TRBV19 | CASSLPGQGPNTGELFF
TRBV27 | CASSSPGQGRTNEKLFF
TRBV7-2 | CASTEQGNSYGYTF
TRBV15 | CATSVLLGGGNEQFF
TRBV19 | CASSPGMRGNQPQHF
TRBV10-3 | CAAGRETAVLHEQYF
TRBV12-3/TRBV12-4 | CASSPSGANVLTF
TRBV12-3/TRBV12-4 | CASSFSWGEQYF
TRBV30 | CAWSVGTNYGYTF
TRBV7-2 | CASSLGPDRDAEAFF
TRBV14 | CASSQSYEQYF
TRBV4-3 | CASSQDYGGSGELFF
TRBV18 | CASSLDRRRFTGELFF
TRBV29-1 | CSVEDWQGSGNYEQYF
TRBV28 | CASSLGTAATNEKLFF
TRBV6-1 | CASSEGGLGGNTIYF
TRBV4-1 | CASSQAQGVGYGYTF
TRBV3-1/TRBV3-2 | CASSQGLTGVQPQHF
TRBV5-4 | CASSFWDRPLANYGYTF
TRBV7-9 | CASRTGAGNTEAFF
TRBV28 | CASLTSGSVYEQYF
TRBV27 | CASSLGRFYGYTF
TRBV19 | CASSILPIGLGELFF
TRBV19 | CASLRTANSNQPQHF
TRBV3-1/TRBV3-2 | CASSQEGRAEAFF
TRBV19 | CATTSGQGLWTGELFF
TRBV5-1 | CASRSDWSGGNTDTQYF
TRBV25-1 | CASRDPNSPLHF
TRBV4-2 | CASSQELATTTYNEQFF
TRBV7-9 | CASSHTVGGSGANVLTF
TRBV28 | CASSGGAGNYGYTF
TRBV4-1 | CASSRKGLQINEKLFF
TRBV19 | CASSIEGLAYNEQFF
TRBV19 | CASSARTEDYGYTF
TRBV27 | CASSLRGNSPLHF
TRBV9 | CASNPSGIGTGELFF
TRBV11-2 | CASRSQRTANYGYTF
TRBV19 | CASSISRDYGYTF
TRBV12-3/TRBV12-4 | CASSAGLEAFF
TRBV7-2 | CASSLGGLGNQPQHF
TRBV6-1 | CASSDGGAKNIQYF
TRBV12-3/TRBV12-4 | CASSLSNEQFF
TRBV7-2 | CASSLAARSGTGELFF
TRBV28 | CASSLGVANEKLFF
TRBV7-9 | CASSWEGQGFYEQYF
TRBV5-5 | CASSLVVNMNTEAFF
TRBV5-1 | CASLPDPGGGNQPQHF
TRBV7-9 | CASSPAGSTDTQYF
TRBV4-1 | CASSHRLQSNTEAFF
TRBV6-4 | CASSVGHGGADTQYF
TRBV5-1 | CASSFYASGGSYNEQFF